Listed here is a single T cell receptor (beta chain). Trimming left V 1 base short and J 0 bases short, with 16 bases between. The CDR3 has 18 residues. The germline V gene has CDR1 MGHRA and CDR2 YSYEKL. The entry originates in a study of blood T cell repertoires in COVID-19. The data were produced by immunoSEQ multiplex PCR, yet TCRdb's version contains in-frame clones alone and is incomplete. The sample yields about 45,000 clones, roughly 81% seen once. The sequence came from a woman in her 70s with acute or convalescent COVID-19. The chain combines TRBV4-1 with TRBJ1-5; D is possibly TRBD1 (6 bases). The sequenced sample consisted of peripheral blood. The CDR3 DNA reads TGCGCCAGCAGCCAAGGGTACGGGACACCATATAGCAATCAGCCCCAGCATTTT. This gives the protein CASSQGYGTPYSNQPQHF.